Shown below are 31 T cell receptor beta chains from a single sample sequenced in a study of cytomegalovirus exposure and HLA in healthy donors. A multiplex PCR was run with 60 Vbeta primers and 13 Jbeta primers. Measured with immunoSEQ multiplex PCR; TCRdb has only the in-frame clones, and not every one. The sample shows about 100,000 clones, around two thirds of them seen only once. Specimen: PBMCs. These receptors were collected from a man in his thirties or forties in good health and CMV-seropositive.

This rearrangement joins TRBV6-4 to TRBJ2-7, with D maybe TRBD2 (7 bases). The length of the CDR3 is 15 residues. Trimming took 7 bases from V and 3 from J, leaving 19 bases between them. Germline assignment: CDR1 MRHNA and CDR2 SNTAGT. The CDR3 is CASKGGLAAFYEQYF. CDR3 in DNA: TGTGCCAGCAAAGGGGGGCTAGCGGCTTTCTACGAGCAGTACTTC.

The rearrangement joins TRBV7-8 to TRBJ1-5; no reliable D call. This CDR3 contains 16 residues. Germline V gene sequence: CDR1 SGHVS, CDR2 FQNEAQ. Trimming pared 4 bases from V and 5 bases from J, leaving 18 bases between. CDR3: CASSSTFLEGYQPQHF. The CDR3, as DNA: TGTGCCAGCAGCTCAACTTTTCTGGAGGGATATCAGCCCCAGCATTTT.

CDR3 residues: CATVGDATMSPQHF. In DNA form, the CDR3 reads TGTGCCACAGTGGGTGACGCAACTATGTCTCCCCAGCATTTT. This chain uses TRBV6-4 with TRBJ1-5; D not certain. Germline values: CDR1 MRHNA, CDR2 SNTAGT. The CDR3 length is 14 residues. Trimming removed 10 bases from V and 10 bases from J, with 23 bases in between.

Worth noting for this clone: This sample also contains other DNA sequences that code for the same CDR3. This chain links TRBV5-5 with TRBJ1-1; tentatively, D is TRBD1 (6 bases). CDR1 and CDR2 from the germline V gene are SGHKS and YYEKEE (reference sequence). The CDR3 spans 14 residues. V dropped 2 bases and J dropped 4 bases, with 12 bases sitting between them. CDR3 bases: TGTGCCAGCAGCTTACAGGGATTGGGCACTGAAGCTTTCTTT. This encodes CASSLQGLGTEAFF. Drawing the rest from reference TRBV5-5 and TRBJ1-1, the complete variable domain is DAGVTQSPTHLIKTRGQQVTLRCSPISGHKSVSWYQQVLGQGPQFIFQYYEKEERGRGNFPDRFSARQFPNYSSELNVNALLLGDSALYLCASSLQGLGTEAFFGQGTRLTVV.

The chain links TRBV7-9 to TRBJ1-2; D unclear. Trimming took 2 bases from V and 8 from J, leaving 12 bases between them. Looked up from germline, CDR1 is SEHNR and CDR2 is FQNEAQ (reference sequence). The CDR3 runs to 13 residues. CDR3 sequence: CASSLISGLGYTF. DNA for the CDR3: TGTGCCAGCAGCTTAATTTCGGGTTTAGGCTACACCTTC.

This sequence joins TRBV13 and TRBJ2-1; TRBD1 matches 10 bases. This CDR3 has 14 residues. V dropped 6 bases and J dropped 7; count of bases not matched to a gene: 6. Germline CDR1 is PRHDT and CDR2 is FYEKMQ (reference sequence). The CDR3 here is CASRRRDRGNEQFF. DNA of the CDR3: TGTGCCAGCAGGAGGAGGGACAGGGGTAATGAGCAGTTCTTC.

V and J are TRBV4-1 and TRBJ1-2; 8 bases line up with TRBD1. CDR1 and CDR2 from the germline V gene are MGHRA and YSYEKL. The CDR3 has 15 amino acids. V gave up 4 bases and J gave up 4 bases; unmatched junction bases: 8. The DNA for the CDR3 is TGCGCCAGCAGCCTGGGACAGGCCTCCCCCTATGGCTACACCTTC. As protein: CASSLGQASPYGYTF.

This chain joins TRBV6-1 and TRBJ2-2; 13 bases match TRBD2. V lost 4 bases and J lost 2; bases outside the gene matches: 7. CDR3 length equals 18 residues. Germline loops: CDR1 MNHNS, CDR2 SASEGT. CDR3 sequence reads: CASSGLAGGLPNTGELFF. CDR3 DNA: TGTGCCAGCAGTGGACTAGCGGGGGGCTTACCTAACACCGGGGAGCTGTTTTTT.

The genes are TRBV2 and TRBJ1-1; D remains ambiguous. V dropped 6 bases and J dropped 3 bases, with 11 bases sitting between them. The germline V gene has CDR1 SNHLY and CDR2 FYNNEI. This CDR3 comprises 13 residues. The CDR3: CASRSELHTEAFF. In nucleotides, the CDR3 is TGTGCCAGCAGGAGCGAACTCCACACTGAAGCTTTCTTT.

CDR3 sequence reads: CSVVTLAFEQYF. CDR3 nucleotide sequence: TGCAGCGTTGTAACGCTAGCGTTTGAGCAGTACTTC. The J gene is TRBJ2-7, the V gene TRBV29-1, with D tentatively TRBD2 (6 bases). Germline assignment: CDR1 SQVTM and CDR2 ANQGSEA. Trimming took off 4 bases at V and 7 bases at J, with 14 bases between the two ends. The CDR3 runs to 12 residues.

On this clone: Other DNA sequences in the sample encode the same CDR3. The V and J genes are TRBV5-1 and TRBJ2-1; no reliable D call. Per germline, CDR1 SGHRS and CDR2 YFSETQ. V was cut by 0 bases and J by 3 bases, with 4 bases left in between. There are 13 residues in the CDR3. CDR3 bases: TGCGCCAGCAGCTTGGACAGCTACAATGAGCAGTTCTTC. Translated, it gives CASSLDSYNEQFF. Drawing the rest from reference TRBV5-1 and TRBJ2-1, the complete variable domain is KAGVTQTPRYLIKTRGQQVTLSCSPISGHRSVSWYQQTPGQGLQFLFEYFSETQRNKGNFPGRFSGRQFSNSRSEMNVSTLELGDSALYLCASSLDSYNEQFFGPGTRLTVL.

In its sample, this clone was seen once. J is TRBJ2-3 and V is TRBV7-9; 9 nucleotides match TRBD2. This CDR3 region has 17 residues. The germline CDR1 and CDR2 sequences are SEHNR and FQNEAQ (reference sequence). V shed 0 bases, J shed 1 base, and the junction held 5 bases outside the gene matches. CDR3: CASSLAAGGYRTDTQYF. The CDR3 DNA reads as TGTGCCAGCAGCTTAGCCGCGGGGGGGTACCGCACAGATACGCAGTATTTT.

This sequence joins TRBV6-6 and TRBJ1-2; 9 bases align to TRBD1. Germline V gene data show CDR1 as MNHNY and CDR2 as SVGAGI (reference sequence). With 6 bases clipped from V and 3 bases from J, the junction kept 5 bases outside the gene matches. The CDR3 extends over 14 amino acids. For the CDR3, the DNA is TGTGCCAGCAGCCTGGGACAGGGTTACTATGGCTACACCTTC. It is translated as CASSLGQGYYGYTF.

The rearrangement links TRBV11-2 to TRBJ1-3; 9 nucleotides agree with TRBD1. The CDR3 runs 16 residues. Germline assignment: CDR1 SGHAT and CDR2 FQNNGV. With V trimmed by 5 bases and J by 0 bases, 5 bases remained unmatched. The CDR3 loop is CASSTIQGASGNTIYF. In DNA, the CDR3 is TGTGCCAGCAGCACCATACAGGGGGCCTCTGGAAACACCATATATTTT.

This rearrangement joins TRBV7-9 to TRBJ2-5, with TRBD2 identical over 8 bases. The J segment lost 4 bases and the V segment lost 5 bases, leaving 9 bases of the junction unmatched. CDR1 SEHNR and CDR2 FQNEAQ come from the germline V gene (reference sequence). This CDR3 is built from 15 residues. The CDR3 DNA reads as TGTGCCAGCAGCCCCCCAGGAGCGGGGGTAGAGACCCAGTACTTC. Residues: CASSPPGAGVETQYF.

CDR3 region: CASSSGQGVPMAFF. Written as DNA, the CDR3 is TGTGCCAGTAGTTCGGGACAGGGGGTTCCTATGGCTTTCTTT. The chain employs TRBV19 and TRBJ1-1, with TRBD1 matching over 11 bases. In germline, CDR1 is LNHDA, CDR2 SQIVND (reference sequence). The CDR3 has 14 residues. V dropped 5 bases and J dropped 11; count of bases not matched to a gene: 10.

The CDR3 sequence: CASSSQTEGTSGSPLHF. The DNA of the CDR3 is TGTGCCAGCAGCTCCCAGACTGAAGGGACATCGGGATCACCCCTCCACTTT. The genes are TRBV13 and TRBJ1-6; TRBD1 might be the D (6 bases). Germline lookup yields CDR1 PRHDT and CDR2 FYEKMQ (reference sequence). The length of the CDR3 is 17 residues. Trimming took off 4 bases at V and 10 bases at J, with 23 bases between the two ends.

Comments on this clone: Mismatch with germline at one junction end may stem from a read error. The CDR3 DNA is TGTTCCAGCAGCTTGGGGTCGTCACAGGGAAAAACTGAAGCTTTCTTT. This gives the protein CSSSLGSSQGKTEAFF. This chain joins TRBV7-9 and TRBJ1-1; D might be TRBD1 (6 bases). Germline V gene sequence: CDR1 SEHNR, CDR2 FQNEAQ (reference sequence). There are 16 residues in the CDR3.

J is TRBJ1-2 and V is TRBV28; tentatively, D is TRBD1 (6 bases). With 6 bases removed from V and 4 bases from J, the gap between germline ends came to 15 bases. Per germline, CDR1 MDHEN and CDR2 SYDVKM. The CDR3 covers 14 residues. The CDR3 sequence is CASRPGGGVYGYTF. CDR3 coding DNA: TGTGCCAGCAGGCCTGGGGGGGGCGTCTATGGCTACACCTTC.

This clone was counted a few times. The V and J genes are TRBV9 and TRBJ1-2; D perhaps matches TRBD1 (5 bases). CDR1 is SGDLS, CDR2 YYNGEE, per germline. The CDR3 is 12 residues long. Trimming stripped 2 bases from V and 8 bases from J, with 10 bases between. The CDR3: CASSVGGWGYTF. CDR3 bases: TGTGCCAGCAGCGTCGGGGGTTGGGGCTACACCTTC.

This chain joins TRBV5-1 and TRBJ1-1; TRBD1 matches at 9 bases. With V trimmed by 3 bases and J by 5 bases, 5 bases remained unmatched. The CDR3 has 14 amino acids. In germline, CDR1 is SGHRS, CDR2 YFSETQ. CDR3 amino acids: CASSSRDRVTEAFF. The CDR3 DNA is TGCGCCAGCAGCTCCCGGGACAGGGTTACTGAAGCTTTCTTT.

The chain carries TRBV5-8 and TRBJ2-5, with 11 bases aligning to TRBD2. Germline-derived CDR1 and CDR2 are SGHTS and YDEGEE. The ends lost 1 base at V and 2 bases at J; junction bases unmatched: 1. CDR3 length: 15 amino acids. CDR3 DNA sequence: TGTGCCAGCAGCTTGTCTAGCGGGGGGCAAGAGACCCAGTACTTC. Amino acid sequence: CASSLSSGGQETQYF.

CDR3: CASSKDLQTYEQYF. The CDR3 DNA reads TGTGCCAGCAGCAAAGATCTACAGACCTACGAGCAGTACTTC. The chain carries TRBV11-3 and TRBJ2-7; no definite D call. Germline-derived CDR1 and CDR2 are SGHNT and YENEEA. The CDR3 covers 14 residues. Trimming removed 5 bases at V and 2 bases at J, with 13 bases between.

The chain recombines TRBV5-1 with TRBJ2-7, with TRBD1 as a possible D gene (6 bases). CDR3 size: 15 residues. The germline V and J ends were trimmed by 5 bases and 2 bases, with 17 bases remaining between them. Germline V CDR1 and CDR2: SGHRS, YFSETQ. The CDR3 region is CASSPFPGQAYEQYF. CDR3 bases: TGCGCCAGCAGTCCGTTTCCGGGACAAGCCTACGAGCAGTACTTC.

The V and J genes are TRBV5-5 and TRBJ2-3; 11 bases map to TRBD2. The CDR3 consists of 16 residues. Germline values: CDR1 SGHKS, CDR2 YYEKEE (reference sequence). With V trimmed by 4 bases and J by 0 bases, 4 bases remained unmatched. The DNA for the CDR3 is TGTGCCAGCAGCATACTAGCGGGGGCCAGCACAGATACGCAGTATTTT. Amino acid sequence: CASSILAGASTDTQYF.

The rearrangement joins TRBV13 to TRBJ2-1, with TRBD2 identical over 8 bases. This CDR3 is 15 amino acids long. The V segment lost 2 bases and the J segment 2 bases; nucleotides outside the gene matches: 2. CDR1 is PRHDT, CDR2 FYEKMQ, per germline (reference sequence). The CDR3 DNA follows: TGTGCCAGCAGCTTACGAGCGGGGGCCTACAATGAGCAGTTCTTC. This codes for CASSLRAGAYNEQFF.

This clone was counted only a few times. The chain links TRBV6-6 to TRBJ1-2, with 8 positions matching TRBD1. Trimming at V came to 2 bases and at J to 6 bases, leaving 11 bases not matched to a gene. CDR1 is MNHNY and CDR2 is SVGAGI in the germline V gene (reference sequence). CDR3 length: 16 amino acids. CDR3 loop: CASSYEAGGAQNGYTF. The CDR3 nucleotides read TGTGCCAGCAGTTACGAGGCAGGGGGCGCCCAGAATGGCTACACCTTC.

The chain carries TRBV5-1 and TRBJ1-4; the match to TRBD1 covers 10 bases. The germline V gene has CDR1 SGHRS and CDR2 YFSETQ. The CDR3 sequence is 14 residues long. The trim removed 4 bases at V and 7 bases at J, leaving 4 bases unmatched. The DNA of the CDR3 is TGCGCCAGCAGCCCGGGACAGGGGTTTGAAAAACTGTTTTTT. This encodes CASSPGQGFEKLFF.

This clone was found once. This chain uses TRBV11-2 with TRBJ2-7; 7 bases are a match to TRBD2. This CDR3 is 16 amino acids long. CDR1 is SGHAT and CDR2 is FQNNGV in the germline V gene. Unmatched junction bases numbered 9, after V lost 2 bases and J lost 2 bases. In DNA form, the CDR3 reads TGTGCCAGCAGCTTATTACGGGGGGTCGACACCTACGAGCAGTACTTC. Its translation: CASSLLRGVDTYEQYF.

This clone occurred once. The V and J genes are TRBV7-2 and TRBJ2-3; D not resolved. The CDR3 contains 13 residues. CDR1 is SGHTA, CDR2 FQGNSA, per germline. V was clipped by 4 bases and J by 5 bases, with 10 bases between them. CDR3 DNA sequence: TGTGCCAGCAGCTCCCAGCGTAGAGATACGCAGTATTTT. It specifies CASSSQRRDTQYF. Combining the CDR3 with reference TRBV7-2 and TRBJ2-3 gives the whole variable domain GAGVSQSPSNKVTEKGKDVELRCDPISGHTALYWYRQSLGQGLEFLIYFQGNSAPDKSGLPSDRFSAERTGGSVSTLTIQRTQQEDSAVYLCASSSQRRDTQYFGPGTRLTVL.

The J gene is TRBJ1-3, the V gene TRBV5-1; tentative D call: TRBD1 (6 bases). The germline V and J ends were trimmed by 0 bases and 2 bases, with 12 bases remaining between them. CDR3 length: 16 residues. Germline CDR1 is SGHRS and CDR2 is YFSETQ. This CDR3 is CASSLELGAAGNTIYF. The CDR3, as DNA: TGCGCCAGCAGCTTGGAGTTGGGGGCGGCTGGAAACACCATATATTTT.